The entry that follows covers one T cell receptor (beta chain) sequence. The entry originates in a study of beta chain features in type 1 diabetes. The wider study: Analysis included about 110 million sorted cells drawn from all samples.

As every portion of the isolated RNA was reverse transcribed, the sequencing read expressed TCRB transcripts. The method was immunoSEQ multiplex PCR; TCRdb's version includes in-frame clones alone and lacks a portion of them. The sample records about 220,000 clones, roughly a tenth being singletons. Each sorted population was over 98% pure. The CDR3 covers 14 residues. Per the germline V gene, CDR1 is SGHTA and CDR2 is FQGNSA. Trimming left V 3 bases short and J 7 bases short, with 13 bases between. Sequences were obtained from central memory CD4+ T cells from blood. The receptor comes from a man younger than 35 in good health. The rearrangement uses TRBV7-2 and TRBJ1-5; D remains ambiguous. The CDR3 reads CASSLLGADQPQHF. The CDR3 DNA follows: TGTGCCAGCAGCTTGCTCGGAGCGGACCAGCCCCAGCATTTT.